A selection of T cell receptor beta chains follows, all from one sample in a study of cytomegalovirus exposure and HLA in healthy donors. TCRdb's table, derived via immunoSEQ multiplex PCR, lists solely in-frame clones and lacks some. Of about 160,000 clones detected, about 76% appear once; the ten largest clones hold under 2.5%. The specimen sequenced was PBMCs. Receptors were obtained from a female donor in good health and CMV-seronegative. Both conserved end residues are part of each CDR3. D genes are given only for firm matches. Clone size appears in some rows only: once, few, many, or a class for an expanded clone.

CASSLRTSVPNYEQYF	TGCGCCAGCAGCTTGCGGACTAGCGTCCCTAACTACGAGCAGTACTTC	TRBJ2-7	TRBD2	-	TRBV5-1
CASSPGQGANVLTF	TGTGCCAGTAGCCCGGGACAGGGGGCCAACGTCCTGACTTTC	TRBJ2-6	TRBD1	-	TRBV19
CASSLSPEGGDIQYF	TGCGCCAGCAGCTTAAGCCCTGAGGGGGGGGACATTCAGTACTTC	TRBJ2-4	-	-	TRBV4-1
CASSGLAGGTNTGELFF	TGTGCCAGCAGTGGGCTAGCGGGGGGTACCAACACCGGGGAGCTGTTTTTT	TRBJ2-2	TRBD2	-	TRBV2
CASSWTAALYSNQPQHF	TGTGCCAGCAGCTGGACAGCGGCCCTTTATAGCAATCAGCCCCAGCATTTT	TRBJ1-5	-	-	TRBV7-2
CASRSGGTVGQETQYF	TGCGCCAGCAGGTCAGGTGGGACAGTAGGGCAAGAGACCCAGTACTTC	TRBJ2-5	TRBD1	few	TRBV5-1
CAWSVPGVKGEAFF	TGTGCCTGGAGTGTACCCGGGGTTAAGGGTGAAGCTTTCTTT	TRBJ1-1	-	-	TRBV30
CAWSHRTSLGTEAFF	TGTGCCTGGAGTCACAGGACCTCACTTGGGACTGAAGCTTTCTTT	TRBJ1-1	-	-	TRBV30
CASSLRDLGQPQHF	TGTGCCAGCAGTCTCAGGGATTTGGGTCAGCCCCAGCATTTT	TRBJ1-5	-	-	TRBV6-5
CASMKGPGTGELFF	TGCGCCAGCATGAAAGGGCCGGGGACCGGGGAGCTGTTTTTT	TRBJ2-2	-	-	TRBV5-1
CASSLSQRQNYGYTF	TGTGCCAGCAGTTTATCCCAACGACAAAACTATGGCTACACCTTC	TRBJ1-2	-	-	TRBV28
CASSLYSTAGSYEQYF	TGCGCCAGCAGCTTATATTCCACCGCAGGGTCCTACGAGCAGTACTTC	TRBJ2-7	-	-	TRBV5-1
CAWSVEQGGHEQYF	TGTGCCTGGAGTGTCGAGCAGGGGGGCCACGAGCAGTACTTC	TRBJ2-7	-	-	TRBV30
CASSYSTGAAFF	TGTGCCAGCAGTTACTCGACAGGGGCAGCTTTCTTT	TRBJ1-1	TRBD1	-	TRBV6-5
CASTGWEYTEAFF	TGTGCCAGCACAGGCTGGGAGTACACTGAAGCTTTCTTT	TRBJ1-1	-	-	TRBV2
CASSLGGLAGTINYEQYF	TGTGCCAGCAGCTTAGGGGGACTAGCGGGAACAATAAACTACGAGCAGTACTTC	TRBJ2-7	TRBD2	-	TRBV13
CASSPSGGRTNYGYTF	TGTGCCAGCAGCCCATCGGGAGGGAGGACCAACTATGGCTACACCTTC	TRBJ1-2	-	-	TRBV7-2
CASSLGQGRAYEQYF	TGCGCCAGCAGCTTGGGGCAGGGGCGAGCCTACGAGCAGTACTTC	TRBJ2-7	-	-	TRBV5-1
CASSFQQEGGADAQYF	TGTGCCAGCAGCTTCCAACAGGAGGGCGGGGCAGATGCGCAGTATTTT	TRBJ2-3	-	-	TRBV9
CASSTQQGLNTEAFF	TGTGCCAGCAGCACACAACAGGGCTTGAACACTGAAGCTTTCTTT	TRBJ1-1	-	-	TRBV9
CASRPRLAGVDTQYF	TGTGCCAGCAGACCCAGACTAGCGGGAGTGGATACGCAGTATTTT	TRBJ2-3	TRBD2	-	TRBV6-1
CASSGGVYGYTF	TGTGCCAGCAGCGGAGGGGTCTATGGCTACACCTTC	TRBJ1-2	-	-	TRBV11-2
CASSVTGGANYGYTF	TGCGCCAGCAGCGTAACAGGGGGCGCAAACTATGGCTACACCTTC	TRBJ1-2	TRBD1	few	TRBV5-1
CASSEAPGGVQGGYTF	TGTGCCAGCAGTGAAGCCCCTGGGGGGGTTCAAGGGGGCTACACCTTC	TRBJ1-2	-	-	TRBV6-1
CAWSEDREQYF	TGTGCCTGGAGTGAAGATCGAGAACAGTACTTC	TRBJ2-7	-	-	TRBV30
CSAEFSYEQYF	TGCAGTGCTGAGTTTTCCTACGAGCAGTACTTC	TRBJ2-7	-	few	TRBV20-1
CASSEAPAEAFF	TGTGCCAGCAGTGAAGCCCCGGCTGAAGCTTTCTTT	TRBJ1-1	-	-	TRBV6-1
CASSGGTGNSPLHF	TGTGCCAGCAGCGGGGGGACAGGGAACTCACCCCTCCACTTT	TRBJ1-6	TRBD1	once	TRBV9
CASSADRVGQPQHF	TGTGCCAGCAGTGCGGACAGGGTCGGTCAGCCCCAGCATTTT	TRBJ1-5	TRBD1	-	TRBV2
CASSPVSGGLYEQYF	TGCGCCAGCAGCCCGGTTAGCGGGGGCCTCTACGAGCAGTACTTC	TRBJ2-7	TRBD2	-	TRBV5-1
CSASSGGAGTDTQYF	TGCAGCGCCTCGAGCGGGGGGGCCGGCACAGATACGCAGTATTTT	TRBJ2-3	TRBD2	-	TRBV29-1
CTSSQVLSGMGNSPLHF	TGCACCAGCAGCCAAGTTCTATCGGGAATGGGGAATTCACCCCTCCACTTT	TRBJ1-6	-	-	TRBV1
CASSPTPSTRDRGRYTF	TGTGCCAGCAGTCCCACACCGAGTACCCGGGACAGGGGGCGTTACACCTTC	TRBJ1-2	TRBD1	-	TRBV27
CSAEDRGHYGYTF	TGCAGCGCTGAGGACAGGGGGCACTATGGCTACACCTTC	TRBJ1-2	TRBD1	-	TRBV29-1
CAILLRGREFPSYNEQFF	TGCGCCATCCTCCTAAGAGGGCGGGAGTTCCCCTCCTACAATGAGCAGTTCTTC	TRBJ2-1	TRBD2	-	TRBV10-1
CASSRQGAGTEAFF	TGTGCCAGCAGTCGACAGGGGGCAGGGACTGAAGCTTTCTTT	TRBJ1-1	TRBD1	-	TRBV6-1
CASSVEDRGGSPLHF	TGTGCCAGCAGCGTAGAGGACAGGGGCGGATCACCCCTCCACTTT	TRBJ1-6	TRBD1	few	TRBV9
CATARALETQYF	TGTGCCACCGCAAGAGCGCTAGAGACCCAGTACTTC	TRBJ2-5	-	-	TRBV15
CASSAHYRNSYGYTF	TGTGCCAGCAGTGCCCACTACAGGAACAGCTATGGCTACACCTTC	TRBJ1-2	-	-	TRBV2
CASGQGSYEQYF	TGTGCCAGTGGTCAGGGCTCCTACGAGCAGTACTTC	TRBJ2-7	-	-	TRBV7-8
CASSLDDSNEKLFF	TGCGCCAGCAGCTTGGACGACTCTAATGAAAAACTGTTTTTT	TRBJ1-4	-	-	TRBV5-1
CASSVATIVPYNEQFF	TGTGCCAGCAGCGTAGCTACTATTGTGCCCTACAATGAGCAGTTCTTC	TRBJ2-1	-	-	TRBV9
CAWKGQPQETQYF	TGTGCCTGGAAGGGACAACCCCAAGAGACCCAGTACTTC	TRBJ2-5	-	-	TRBV30
CASSSGALETQYF	TGTGCCAGCAGCTCAGGGGCTCTAGAGACCCAGTACTTC	TRBJ2-5	-	-	TRBV25-1